This T cell receptor (beta chain) was found in a study of identical twins. V was clipped by 8 bases and J by 8 bases, with 28 bases between them. This CDR3 contains 16 residues. Germline V lookup: CDR1 SQVTM, CDR2 ANQGSEA. One entry per CDR3 protein, called by TCRdb with MiXCR from the 5' RACE reads. Of 700,000 or so distinct CDR3 sequences listed, 8% to 9% are singletons. This clonotype came up many times. These sequences were also reported in another study, on yellow fever vaccine responses in identical twins.

This sequence originates from a woman in her late teens or twenties in good health. The rearrangement links TRBV29-1 to TRBJ2-1, with D hard to call. The source material was PBMCs. The CDR3 DNA reads TGCAGCCCCTCCCGTCAAGGCGGTACCGGTTCATATGAGCAGTTCTTC. It codes for CSPSRQGGTGSYEQFF.